Listed here are 27 T cell receptor beta chains from one sample, sequenced in a study of shared T cell receptors in the human thymus. Here immunoSEQ multiplex PCR was the method, and the copy in TCRdb shows in-frame clones only, minus some. Of roughly 710,000 clones detected, roughly 88% appear once; the ten largest clones hold under 0.012%. These data also featured in a second study, about human thymus T cells.

The specimen sequenced was thymocytes. These receptor sequences come from a girl under three years old with a congenital heart defect.

V usage is TRBV18 and J usage is TRBJ1-2; a possible D gene is TRBD1 (5 bases). Germline CDR1 is KGHSH and CDR2 is LQKENI. This CDR3 is built from 18 residues. Deletions cut 0 bases from V and 0 bases from J, with 17 bases between. This CDR3 is CASSPPPWAGGPNYGYTF. DNA for the CDR3: TGTGCCAGCTCACCACCACCCTGGGCCGGGGGTCCTAACTATGGCTACACCTTC.

J is TRBJ1-4 and V is TRBV4-1; 8 bases are shared with TRBD1. This CDR3 has 14 residues. V shed 3 bases, J shed 7 bases, and the junction held 4 bases outside the gene matches. Germline V CDR1 and CDR2: MGHRA, YSYEKL. The CDR3 protein is CASSHLGTGEKLFF. CDR3 coding DNA: TGCGCCAGCAGCCACCTCGGGACAGGTGAAAAACTGTTTTTT.

This chain links TRBV30 with TRBJ2-3, with 10 bases identical to TRBD2. CDR1 and CDR2 (germline): GTSNPN, SVGIG (reference sequence). The trim removed 0 bases at V and 1 base at J, leaving 4 bases unmatched. The CDR3 is made up of 16 amino acids. The CDR3, as DNA: TGTGCCTGGAGTGTGAATAGCGGGGGGCGCACAGATACGCAGTATTTT. Its translation is CAWSVNSGGRTDTQYF.

The rearrangement links TRBV5-6 to TRBJ1-4; 7 bases are shared with TRBD1. This CDR3 comprises 16 residues. Germline V gene data show CDR1 as SGHDT and CDR2 as YYEEEE. The trim removed 1 base at V and 4 bases at J, leaving 7 bases unmatched. The CDR3 nucleotides read TGTGCCAGCAGCTTGAGACCAGGGGGTCTTAATGAAAAACTGTTTTTT. It translates to CASSLRPGGLNEKLFF.

The chain links TRBV5-1 to TRBJ2-2; 9 bases are a match to TRBD1. The CDR3 covers 14 residues. Germline values: CDR1 SGHRS, CDR2 YFSETQ. V lost 4 bases to trimming and J lost 5 bases; unmatched junction nucleotides: 3. For the CDR3, the DNA is TGCGCCAGCAGCAACAGGGGGCCAACCGGGGAGCTGTTTTTT. Its translation: CASSNRGPTGELFF.

The chain has TRBV4-3 and TRBJ2-3, with 9 bases identical to TRBD2. The CDR3 sequence is 16 residues long. V was pared by 1 base and J by 5 bases, with 7 bases of the junction left unmatched. The germline CDR1 and CDR2 sequences are LGHNA and YSLEER. In DNA, the CDR3 is TGCGCCAGCAGCCAAGGATCTAGCGGGGCAGTAGATACGCAGTATTTT. Amino acids: CASSQGSSGAVDTQYF.

The V call is TRBV28, the J call TRBJ1-2; TRBD1 is a possible D gene (5 bases). Deletions cut 2 bases from V and 8 bases from J, with 12 bases between. The germline gives CDR1 MDHEN, CDR2 SYDVKM. The CDR3 totals 13 residues. The CDR3 DNA is TGTGCCAGCAGTTTAGTTGGGGCGCAAGGCTACACCTTC. Protein sequence: CASSLVGAQGYTF.

The chain combines TRBV4-1 with TRBJ2-3, with a tentative D call TRBD2 (6 bases). The CDR3 extends over 19 amino acids. Deletions cut 4 bases from V and 0 bases from J, with 23 bases between. Germline V gives CDR1 MGHRA, CDR2 YSYEKL. The CDR3 nucleotides are TGCGCCAGCAGCCTCGGACCTGTACTAGCAACTCCTAGCACAGATACGCAGTATTTT. This encodes CASSLGPVLATPSTDTQYF.

The rearrangement uses TRBV2 and TRBJ1-1; 8 bases agree with TRBD1. The junction had 6 bases not matched to a gene; V was cut back by 4 bases and J by 5 bases. Germline CDR1 reads SNHLY; CDR2 reads FYNNEI. The CDR3 has 14 amino acids. The CDR3 DNA follows: TGTGCCAGCAGTGTGGACAGGGCGATAACTGAAGCTTTCTTT. It yields the protein CASSVDRAITEAFF.

This clone was recorded a few times. V is TRBV7-2 and J is TRBJ1-2; tentatively, D is TRBD1 (6 bases). The CDR3 consists of 15 residues. The V gene lost 0 bases and the J gene lost 7 bases, with 15 bases spanning the gap. Germline CDR1 is SGHTA and CDR2 is FQGNSA. Written as DNA, the CDR3 is TGTGCCAGCAGCTTAGCCTTGACAGGAAGCATTGGCTACACCTTC. Encoded protein: CASSLALTGSIGYTF.

V usage is TRBV6-5 and J usage is TRBJ1-1; the D gene is possibly TRBD1 (6 bases). Deletions cut 5 bases from V and 8 bases from J, with 9 bases between. The CDR3 loop spans 11 amino acids. Germline-derived CDR1 and CDR2 are MNHEY and SVGAGI. The CDR3 here is CASSPGTEAFF. DNA for the CDR3: TGTGCCAGCAGTCCCGGGACAGAAGCTTTCTTT.

The chain has TRBV19 and TRBJ1-1, with 10 positions matching TRBD1. This CDR3 has 17 residues. CDR1 LNHDA and CDR2 SQIVND come from the germline V gene (reference sequence). With 5 bases clipped from V and 1 base from J, the junction kept 10 bases outside the gene matches. The CDR3 reads CASSLRQGARTNTEAFF. CDR3 nucleotide sequence: TGTGCCAGTAGTCTTCGACAGGGGGCGAGGACGAACACTGAAGCTTTCTTT.

The rearrangement uses TRBV9 and TRBJ1-6, with 7 bases identical to TRBD1. CDR3 size: 15 residues. The V segment lost 4 bases and the J segment 6 bases; nucleotides outside the gene matches: 7. Germline values: CDR1 SGDLS, CDR2 YYNGEE. CDR3 loop: CASSRGDRVNSPLHF. CDR3 DNA: TGTGCCAGCAGCCGAGGCGACAGGGTTAATTCACCCCTCCACTTT.

The chain combines TRBV10-3 with TRBJ1-2; the match to TRBD1 covers 8 bases. The CDR3 covers 13 residues. Germline CDR1 reads ENHRY; CDR2 reads SYGVKD. With V trimmed by 10 bases and J by 5 bases, 9 bases remained unmatched. CDR3 sequence: CATPGGAGYGYTF. CDR3 DNA sequence: TGTGCCACCCCAGGGGGCGCAGGTTATGGCTACACCTTC.

The chain recombines TRBV15 with TRBJ1-1, with D perhaps TRBD1 (6 bases). The CDR3 runs 19 residues. Germline lookup yields CDR1 LNHNV and CDR2 YYDKDF (reference sequence). V lost 3 bases and J lost 1, with 24 bases in between. As DNA, the CDR3 is TGTGCCACCAGCAGGTACCCCAGGGAAGCCAGGGGCGGGAACACTGAAGCTTTCTTT. It encodes CATSRYPREARGGNTEAFF.

The chain recombines TRBV28 with TRBJ1-1; D might be TRBD1 (6 bases). V was clipped by 4 bases and J by 0 bases, with 15 bases between them. This CDR3 has 16 amino acids. Looked up from germline, CDR1 is MDHEN and CDR2 is SYDVKM. The chain's CDR3 is CASSWGTHRMNTEAFF. The DNA for the CDR3 is TGTGCCAGCAGTTGGGGGACACATCGCATGAACACTGAAGCTTTCTTT.

V gene TRBV7-9 combines with J gene TRBJ2-3; possibly TRBD2 for D (7 bases). The CDR3 contains 19 residues. Germline CDR1 reads SEHNR; CDR2 reads FQNEAQ (reference sequence). The germline V and J ends were trimmed by 4 bases and 3 bases, with 26 bases remaining between them. The CDR3 DNA follows: TGTGCCAGCAGCTACGGGAGGCCAGGGTGGGGGGCCGGGACAGATACGCAGTATTTT. Residues: CASSYGRPGWGAGTDTQYF.

V and J are TRBV13 and TRBJ2-1; no clear D. Germline V gives CDR1 PRHDT, CDR2 FYEKMQ (reference sequence). V was shortened by 2 bases and J by 0 bases, with 17 bases between the two germline ends. The CDR3 covers 18 residues. DNA of the CDR3: TGTGCCAGCAGCTTACCGTCCGGGTCCCCTGGCTCCTACAATGAGCAGTTCTTC. Translated: CASSLPSGSPGSYNEQFF.

The chain links TRBV11-2 to TRBJ1-2; no clear D gene. V lost 4 bases and J 8 bases, leaving 23 bases between the germline ends. This CDR3 spans 16 amino acids. In germline, CDR1 is SGHAT, CDR2 FQNNGV. The CDR3 region is CASSSSNGELKEGYTF. CDR3 sequence (DNA): TGTGCCAGCAGCTCCTCAAACGGAGAACTTAAGGAGGGCTACACCTTC.

The V gene is TRBV5-1, the J gene TRBJ1-1; D not resolved. Trimming shortened V by 3 bases and J by 0 bases, and 9 bases separated the two germline ends. CDR3 length equals 14 residues. Germline lookup yields CDR1 SGHRS and CDR2 YFSETQ. The CDR3 here is CASSSADLNTEAFF. DNA of the CDR3: TGCGCCAGCAGCTCGGCGGATCTGAACACTGAAGCTTTCTTT.

V gene TRBV27 combines with J gene TRBJ2-1, with 10 bases fitting TRBD1. J was trimmed by 3 bases and V by 6 bases; bases with no gene match: 8. Germline V gives CDR1 MNHEY, CDR2 SMNVEV (reference sequence). The CDR3 sequence is 16 residues long. CDR3 sequence reads: CASSPRQGAFYNEQFF. DNA of the CDR3: TGTGCCAGCAGCCCAAGACAGGGGGCATTCTACAATGAGCAGTTCTTC.

On this clone itself: This sample includes further DNA sequences coding for the same CDR3. The chain joins TRBV4-3 to TRBJ2-7; 9 nucleotides match TRBD1. Germline V lookup: CDR1 LGHNA, CDR2 YSLEER. The CDR3 has 16 residues. The junction had 6 bases not matched to a gene; V was cut back by 2 bases and J by 1 base. DNA of the CDR3: TGCGCCAGCAGCCAAAAACCGGGACAGGGATCCTACGAGCAGTACTTC. It translates to CASSQKPGQGSYEQYF.

The J gene is TRBJ1-1, the V gene TRBV6-5; 9 bases line up with TRBD1. CDR3 length: 14 residues. The J segment lost 4 bases and the V segment lost 9 bases, leaving 9 bases of the junction unmatched. Germline loops: CDR1 MNHEY, CDR2 SVGAGI. CDR3 protein: CASTPQGAGTEAFF. The CDR3, as DNA: TGTGCCAGTACCCCACAGGGGGCCGGCACTGAAGCTTTCTTT.

This chain's CDR3 is CASSHLQLPISEAFF. The CDR3 DNA reads TGTGCCAGCAGCCATTTACAGCTTCCCATCTCTGAAGCTTTCTTT. The gene calls are TRBV14 and TRBJ1-1; the D is unclear. The CDR3 extends over 15 amino acids. Looked up from germline, CDR1 is SGHDN and CDR2 is FVKESK. Trimming removed 3 bases from V and 6 bases from J, with 17 bases in between.

The chain uses TRBV5-1 and TRBJ2-5; the D gene is possibly TRBD1 (6 bases). Matching the DNA end better, TRBJ2-7 makes the J call doubtful. Germline CDR1 SGHRS, CDR2 YFSETQ. The CDR3 is 13 residues long. This CDR3 reads CASSLGGPYEQYF. DNA of the CDR3: TGCGCCAGCAGCTTGGGGGGGCCCTACGAGCAGTACTTC.

The gene calls are TRBV7-9 and TRBJ1-4; TRBD1 matches 9 bases. CDR3 length: 18 amino acids. V lost 1 base, J lost 6 bases, and 12 bases stayed unmatched. In germline, CDR1 is SEHNR, CDR2 FQNEAQ (reference sequence). The CDR3 bases are TGTGCCAGCAGCTTAGGGCTCCCGGGACAGGGCGGAGATGAAAAACTGTTTTTT. This codes for CASSLGLPGQGGDEKLFF.

The chain links TRBV27 to TRBJ1-2, with 7 bases matching TRBD1. CDR1 and CDR2 (germline): MNHEY, SMNVEV (reference sequence). V dropped 4 bases and J dropped 0; count of bases not matched to a gene: 2. This CDR3 contains 14 residues. In DNA form, the CDR3 reads TGTGCCAGCAGTTCCGGGACAGCTAACTATGGCTACACCTTC. The encoded protein is CASSSGTANYGYTF.